This passage covers 28 T cell receptor beta chains from one sample sequenced in a study of cytomegalovirus exposure and HLA in healthy donors. It was with 60 Vbeta and 13 Jbeta primers that the PCR ran. The method was immunoSEQ multiplex PCR; TCRdb's version includes in-frame clones alone and lacks a portion of them. The sample has over 70,000 clones; less than 75% are singletons. Specimen: PBMCs. The receptor source for this set is a man in his thirties or forties in good health and CMV-seronegative.

The chain couples TRBV2 to TRBJ2-7, with 7 nucleotides matching TRBD2. Trimming removed 3 bases from V and 5 bases from J; junction bases left unmatched: 4. CDR3 length: 13 amino acids. CDR1 is SNHLY, CDR2 FYNNEI, per germline. The CDR3 protein is CASSEGGYHEQYF. Written as DNA, the CDR3 is TGTGCCAGCAGTGAGGGAGGGTACCACGAGCAGTACTTC.

The rearrangement uses TRBV10-1 and TRBJ2-1; D might be TRBD1 (5 bases). The CDR3 length is 12 residues. Germline V gene sequence: CDR1 WNHNN, CDR2 SYGVQD (reference sequence). V shed 3 bases and J shed 6 bases, with 6 bases lying between them. The CDR3 nucleotides read TGCGCCAGCAGTGATAGGGGCAATGAGCAGTTCTTC. Translation: CASSDRGNEQFF.

Here the CDR3 reads CASSRSLGGLSTEAFF. The CDR3 nucleotides read TGTGCCAGTAGTAGGTCGTTGGGGGGATTGAGCACTGAAGCTTTCTTT. The chain recombines TRBV19 with TRBJ1-1; tentatively, D is TRBD1 (5 bases). The germline gives CDR1 LNHDA, CDR2 SQIVND (reference sequence). The V end lost 4 bases, the J end lost 4 bases, and 19 bases lay between the germline ends. The CDR3 runs 16 residues. The full variable domain, with the rest looked up from reference TRBV19 and TRBJ1-1, is DGGITQSPKYLFRKEGQNVTLSCEQNLNHDAMYWYRQDPGQGLRLIYYSQIVNDFQKGDIAEGYSVSREKKESFPLTVTSAQKNPTAFYLCASSRSLGGLSTEAFFGQGTRLTVV.

This clone has a handful of counts. J is TRBJ2-7 and V is TRBV21-1; the table calls TRBD1, which could not be checked here. TRBV21-1 is classified as a pseudogene. This CDR3 is 18 amino acids long. The CDR3 loop is CASSVVRDRDFLSNEQYF. The CDR3 DNA reads as TGTGCCAGCAGCGTAGTCCGGGACAGGGATTTCCTTTCCAACGAGCAGTACTTC.

The V call is TRBV19, the J call TRBJ1-1, with 7 bases matching TRBD1. Germline V gives CDR1 LNHDA, CDR2 SQIVND (reference sequence). CDR3 size: 13 residues. The V gene end was trimmed by 3 bases and the J gene end by 6 bases; junction bases not matched to a gene: 4. CDR3 nucleotide sequence: TGTGCCAGTAGTATCCAGGGGGGTTCTGAAGCTTTCTTT. This gives the protein CASSIQGGSEAFF. The entire variable domain, with the rest obtained from reference TRBV19 and TRBJ1-1, is as follows: DGGITQSPKYLFRKEGQNVTLSCEQNLNHDAMYWYRQDPGQGLRLIYYSQIVNDFQKGDIAEGYSVSREKKESFPLTVTSAQKNPTAFYLCASSIQGGSEAFFGQGTRLTVV.

The genes are TRBV5-1 and TRBJ2-3; possibly TRBD2 for D (5 bases). Germline V gene sequence: CDR1 SGHRS, CDR2 YFSETQ. Trimming took off 4 bases at V and 0 bases at J, with 15 bases between the two ends. The CDR3 is 16 residues long. CDR3 DNA sequence: TGCGCCAGCAGCCCGGGGAGAGGCACTAGCACAGATACGCAGTATTTT. Encoded protein: CASSPGRGTSTDTQYF.

The chain links TRBV4-1 to TRBJ2-7; D not resolved. The CDR3 contains 15 residues. V was cut by 0 bases and J by 1 base, with 10 bases left in between. In germline, CDR1 is MGHRA, CDR2 YSYEKL. CDR3 amino acids: CASSQELSGSYEQYF. As DNA, the CDR3 is TGCGCCAGCAGCCAAGAACTCTCCGGTTCCTACGAGCAGTACTTC.

This chain uses TRBV6-1 with TRBJ2-7; TRBD1 might be the D (6 bases). V was cut by 2 bases and J by 2 bases, with 10 bases left in between. CDR3 length: 14 amino acids. Germline loops: CDR1 MNHNS, CDR2 SASEGT. In DNA, the CDR3 is TGTGCCAGCAGTGAAATATCAGGGGCCTACGAGCAGTACTTC. Amino acid sequence: CASSEISGAYEQYF.

This sequence joins TRBV4-1 and TRBJ1-4; maybe TRBD1 (5 bases). CDR3 length equals 13 residues. V lost 3 bases and J lost 6, with 8 bases in between. The germline V gene has CDR1 MGHRA and CDR2 YSYEKL. The CDR3 protein is CASSQATDEKLFF. The DNA of the CDR3 is TGCGCCAGCAGCCAGGCGACAGATGAAAAACTGTTTTTT.

V is TRBV6-1 and J is TRBJ1-5, with D maybe TRBD1 (5 bases). The CDR3 extends over 17 amino acids. V was clipped by 4 bases and J by 3 bases, with 19 bases between them. Germline V CDR1 and CDR2: MNHNS, SASEGT. The DNA of the CDR3 is TGTGCCAGCAGTGTCCCCCTGCGGGGGAGCGTCAATCAGCCCCAGCATTTT. Its translation: CASSVPLRGSVNQPQHF.

The rearrangement links TRBV25-1 to TRBJ2-7, with D perhaps matching TRBD2 (6 bases). The V end was cut by 4 bases, the J end by 2 bases, with 12 bases between. This CDR3 region has 14 residues. Germline V lookup: CDR1 MGHDK, CDR2 SYGVNS. This chain's CDR3 is CASSAGSSAYEQYF. The CDR3 nucleotides are TGTGCCAGCAGTGCCGGGAGTTCTGCCTACGAGCAGTACTTC.

This clone occurred a few times. The V call is TRBV4-3, the J call TRBJ2-1; TRBD1 is a possible D gene (6 bases). CDR3 size: 14 residues. Between the trimmed V and J ends, which lost 0 bases and 10 bases, there was a span of 13 bases. CDR1 is LGHNA, CDR2 YSLEER, per germline. This CDR3 is CASSQDLGAQEQFF. CDR3 in DNA: TGCGCCAGCAGCCAAGACTTGGGGGCACAGGAGCAGTTCTTC.

The chain combines TRBV7-9 with TRBJ2-1; 12 bases map to TRBD2. With V trimmed by 4 bases and J by 9 bases, 19 bases remained unmatched. CDR1 and CDR2 (germline): SEHNR, FQNEAQ (reference sequence). The CDR3 runs to 19 residues. The CDR3 DNA is TGTGCCAGCAGCTCAGAAGGGGCTAGCGGGAGGGGAGAATTGAGTGAGCAGTTCTTC. Its protein is CASSSEGASGRGELSEQFF.

This clone was picked up one time. The chain is built from TRBV2 and TRBJ1-1; weak D call: TRBD1 (5 bases). The V end was cut by 9 bases, the J end by 0 bases, with 14 bases between. Germline V gives CDR1 SNHLY, CDR2 FYNNEI. The CDR3 has 14 amino acids. This CDR3 reads CASNTETVNTEAFF. The CDR3 DNA is TGTGCCAGTAATACCGAGACAGTGAACACTGAAGCTTTCTTT.

J is TRBJ2-3 and V is TRBV9; 8 positions match TRBD2. The germline CDR1 and CDR2 sequences are SGDLS and YYNGEE. V gave up 4 bases and J gave up 0 bases; unmatched junction bases: 7. The CDR3 runs 16 residues. CDR3 nucleotides: TGTGCCAGCAGCCCCCGTAGCGGGGTTAGCACAGATACGCAGTATTTT. It encodes CASSPRSGVSTDTQYF.

The chain links TRBV2 to TRBJ2-1; weak D call: TRBD1 (6 bases). The V end lost 4 bases, the J end lost 5 bases, and 15 bases lay between the germline ends. The CDR3 extends over 15 amino acids. CDR1 is SNHLY and CDR2 is FYNNEI in the germline V gene. The chain's CDR3 is CASSGRDTLNNEQFF. As DNA, the CDR3 is TGTGCCAGCAGTGGCCGGGACACACTCAACAATGAGCAGTTCTTC. The variable domain in full, with the rest retrieved from reference TRBV2 and TRBJ2-1, is EPEVTQTPSHQVTQMGQEVILRCVPISNHLYFYWYRQILGQKVEFLVSFYNNEISEKSEIFDDQFSVERPDGSNFTLKIRSTKLEDSAMYFCASSGRDTLNNEQFFGPGTRLTVL.

This chain connects TRBV6-1 to TRBJ2-7; TRBD1 agrees at 9 bases. CDR1 and CDR2 (germline): MNHNS, SASEGT. Trimming at V came to 5 bases and at J to 1 base, leaving 3 bases not matched to a gene. This CDR3 region has 14 residues. CDR3 coding DNA: TGTGCCAGCAGTTGGGACAGGGTATCCTACGAGCAGTACTTC. This translates into CASSWDRVSYEQYF.

Only a few counts were recorded for this clone. The rearrangement links TRBV2 to TRBJ2-1, with 9 bases lining up with TRBD1. The CDR3 covers 14 residues. From germline, CDR1 is SNHLY and CDR2 FYNNEI. V shed 7 bases and J 5 bases; nucleotides not matched to a gene: 6. The CDR3 bases are TGTGCCAGCAAAGGACAGGGGAACGACAATGAGCAGTTCTTC. This encodes CASKGQGNDNEQFF.

A single count supports this clone. This chain links TRBV27 with TRBJ1-2; D is possibly TRBD1 (5 bases). The V gene lost 5 bases and the J gene lost 5 bases, with 12 bases spanning the gap. The germline CDR1 and CDR2 sequences are MNHEY and SMNVEV (reference sequence). This CDR3 comprises 13 residues. The CDR3 DNA is TGTGCCAGCAGTGAGAAGGGGTTATATGGCTACACCTTC. This gives the protein CASSEKGLYGYTF.

The chain carries TRBV5-6 and TRBJ1-2, with D possibly being TRBD1 (6 bases). The V and J ends lost 2 bases and 3 bases respectively, with 11 bases between them. CDR3 size: 14 residues. The germline gives CDR1 SGHDT, CDR2 YYEEEE. CDR3 coding DNA: TGTGCCAGCAGCTTTTTCAGGGGTTACTATGGCTACACCTTC. Its protein is CASSFFRGYYGYTF.

The chain links TRBV5-1 to TRBJ2-7; D unclear. Germline-derived CDR1 and CDR2 are SGHRS and YFSETQ. This CDR3 contains 16 residues. V was clipped by 0 bases and J by 1 base, with 14 bases between them. The CDR3 bases are TGCGCCAGCAGCTTGGAATCGAGAATCGGTTCCTACGAGCAGTACTTC. Protein sequence: CASSLESRIGSYEQYF.

The gene calls are TRBV18 and TRBJ1-1; tentatively, D is TRBD1 (6 bases). Germline V gives CDR1 KGHSH, CDR2 LQKENI. Trimming shortened V by 3 bases and J by 4 bases, and 6 bases separated the two germline ends. The CDR3 runs to 12 residues. Here the CDR3 reads CASSPGATEAFF. The CDR3 DNA sequence: TGTGCCAGCTCACCGGGGGCCACTGAAGCTTTCTTT.

A single count supports this clone. The chain recombines TRBV20-1 with TRBJ2-3; D gene unclear. Between the trimmed V and J ends, which lost 6 bases and 3 bases, there was a span of 4 bases. Looked up from germline, CDR1 is DFQATT and CDR2 is SNEGSKA (reference sequence). This CDR3 is 10 amino acids long. In DNA, the CDR3 is TGCAGTGCGTATACAGATACGCAGTATTTT. Its protein is CSAYTDTQYF.

V gene TRBV9 combines with J gene TRBJ1-5; D remains unclear. Per the germline V gene, CDR1 is SGDLS and CDR2 is YYNGEE. This CDR3 region has 14 residues. The ends were cut back, 0 bases at V and 3 bases at J, with 7 bases in the middle. The CDR3 here is CASSVGGPNQPQHF. In DNA form, the CDR3 reads TGTGCCAGCAGCGTAGGAGGGCCCAATCAGCCCCAGCATTTT.

V and J are TRBV5-4 and TRBJ2-1, with TRBD2 matching over 10 bases. This CDR3 comprises 16 residues. Trimming at V came to 7 bases and at J to 3 bases, leaving 10 bases not matched to a gene. Germline V gives CDR1 SGHNT, CDR2 YYREEE (reference sequence). The CDR3 loop is CASGSGTSDFYNEQFF. CDR3 in DNA: TGTGCCAGCGGATCCGGGACTAGCGACTTCTACAATGAGCAGTTCTTC.

This clone was detected a few times. The chain has TRBV13 and TRBJ2-7; TRBD2 might be the D (7 bases). Germline CDR1 and CDR2: PRHDT and FYEKMQ (reference sequence). V lost 0 bases and J 0 bases, leaving 15 bases between the germline ends. The CDR3 sequence is 17 residues long. CDR3: CASSLGLAGAYSYEQYF. The CDR3 coding sequence is TGTGCCAGCAGCTTAGGTCTGGCGGGGGCCTACTCCTACGAGCAGTACTTC.

The chain is built from TRBV19 and TRBJ2-2, with 10 bases that match TRBD2. Germline values: CDR1 LNHDA, CDR2 SQIVND (reference sequence). V shed 3 bases and J 4 bases; nucleotides not matched to a gene: 11. This CDR3 has 18 amino acids. The CDR3 region has the DNA TGTGCCAGTAGTATCTTACCCCAAAGGACTAGCGGCACCGGGGAGCTGTTTTTT. Its protein is CASSILPQRTSGTGELFF.

In the case of this clone: Germline is not matched at one junction end, which may reflect a read error. V usage is TRBV14 and J usage is TRBJ2-6; a weak D match, TRBD2 (5 bases). The germline V gene has CDR1 SGHDN and CDR2 FVKESK. CDR3 length: 15 residues. The CDR3 loop reads CASSEEGEGANVLTF. The CDR3 nucleotides are TGTGCCAGCAGCGAAGAGGGCGAGGGGGCCAACGTCCTGACTTTC. Complete variable domain (other parts from reference TRBV14 and TRBJ2-6): EAGVTQFPSHSVIEKGQTVTLRCDPISGHDNLYWYRRVMGKEIKFLLHFVKESKQDESGMPNNRFLAERTGGTYSTLKVQPAELEDSGVYFCASSEEGEGANVLTFGAGSRLTVL.